One T cell receptor (beta chain) is described in this entry. These data are taken from a study of OX40 agonist ivuxolimab in advanced cancers. Using immunoSEQ multiplex PCR, the repertoire was profiled, and TCRdb retains in-frame clones only, with some absent. The profile shows over 55,000 clones, 80% to 85% of them singletons. CDR1 is SGHTA, CDR2 FQGNSA, per germline. The V gene end was trimmed by 4 bases and the J gene end by 6 bases; junction bases not matched to a gene: 7. The CDR3 loop spans 15 amino acids. The TCR sequence derives from an adult with an advanced solid tumor such as melanoma, head and neck, liver or kidney cancer. The sequencing here drew on CD4+ or CD8+ T cells sorted from blood, taken in a trial of the OX40 agonist ivuxolimab. This rearrangement joins TRBV7-2 to TRBJ2-7, with 12 bases lining up with TRBD2. CDR3 in amino acids: CASSSLAGGSGEQYF. Written as DNA, the CDR3 is TGTGCCAGCAGCTCTCTAGCGGGGGGGAGTGGCGAGCAGTACTTC.